The sequence of this TCR beta chain was determined in a study of blood T cell repertoires in COVID-19. In the original workflow: How many nucleated cells were present was estimated from reference gene primer amplification. Data came from immunoSEQ multiplex PCR; TCRdb stores just in-frame clones and leaves some out. That table is the source of V, J and clone size, and D and trimming were worked out from the DNA. The data contain under 250,000 clones, almost 85% of them singletons. Germline CDR1 MDHEN, CDR2 SYDVKM. The V gene end was trimmed by 6 bases and the J gene end by 5 bases; junction bases not matched to a gene: 5. The length of the CDR3 is 15 residues.

The rearrangement links TRBV28 to TRBJ2-2; TRBD1 matches 11 bases. Sequencing input: peripheral blood. The sequence derives from a man between 45 and 60 years old with acute or convalescent COVID-19. The chain's CDR3 is CASSPGTGGTGELFF. The DNA of the CDR3 is TGTGCCAGCAGCCCCGGGACAGGGGGGACCGGGGAGCTGTTTTTT. Together with reference TRBV28 and TRBJ2-2, the CDR3 gives the full variable domain: DVKVTQSSRYLVKRTGEKVFLECVQDMDHENMFWYRQDPGLGLRLIYFSYDVKMKEKGDIPEGYSVSREKKERFSLILESASTNQTSMYLCASSPGTGGTGELFFGEGSRLTVL.